This record covers a single T cell receptor beta chain. Other DNA sequences within the sample encode an identical CDR3. Trimming removed 6 bases from V and 2 bases from J, with 11 bases in between. CDR3 length equals 15 residues. Germline lookup yields CDR1 MNHEY and CDR2 SVGAGI. This specimen belongs to a study of blood T cell repertoires in COVID-19. Study context: Acute-phase and convalescent COVID-19 samples originated in the United States, Italy and Spain. The cDNA or gDNA used as material had been derived from T cells, B-cell-depleted T cells, or PBMCs.

In the source study's methods: Estimates of nucleated cell counts were drawn from the amplification of reference gene primers. TCRdb's table, derived via immunoSEQ multiplex PCR, lists solely in-frame clones and lacks some. Clonal size and the V and J genes are those of that table, whereas D and trimming came from the DNA. The data contain roughly 250,000 clones, about 80% of them singletons. This sequence joins TRBV6-5 and TRBJ2-6, with D maybe TRBD1 (6 bases). Sequencing was carried out using peripheral blood. The receptor was isolated from a woman aged 80 or over with acute or convalescent COVID-19. The CDR3 DNA is TGTGCCAGCAGCCCGACAGGTACTGGGGCCAACGTCCTGACTTTC. The encoded protein is CASSPTGTGANVLTF.